These 10 T cell receptor beta chains originate from one sample sequenced in a study of PD-1 blockade in classical Hodgkin lymphoma. Time point denoted: cycle 4 day 1 (C4D1), after around six weeks of nivolumab. In every patient, relapse followed autologous stem cell transplantation, while exposure to brentuximab vedotin differed. This table comes from immunoSEQ multiplex PCR, and its TCRdb copy is limited to in-frame clones, with some not included. The repertoire holds fewer than 45,000 clones, with 66% as singletons. The sample here was peripheral blood mononuclear cells (PBMCs), taken before the fourth cycle of nivolumab. The source is a human donor with classical Hodgkin lymphoma.

The chain is built from TRBV19 and TRBJ1-5, with a weak D call TRBD1 (5 bases). V shed 1 base and J shed 7 bases, with 8 bases lying between them. CDR1 and CDR2 (germline): LNHDA, SQIVND (reference sequence). This CDR3 is built from 13 residues. CDR3 region: CASSIVQGQPQHF. CDR3 in DNA: TGTGCCAGTAGTATAGTTCAGGGCCAGCCCCAGCATTTT.

This clone has only a few counts. The V gene is TRBV27, the J gene TRBJ2-7; D is unresolved. V was pared by 5 bases and J by 3 bases, with 8 bases between. Germline V lookup: CDR1 MNHEY, CDR2 SMNVEV (reference sequence). The CDR3 runs 12 residues. In DNA, the CDR3 is TGTGCCAGCAGTCCCACCGTCTACGAGCAGTACTTC. This codes for CASSPTVYEQYF.

The chain couples TRBV7-6 to TRBJ2-7, with TRBD2 identical over 8 bases. The trim removed 3 bases at V and 1 base at J, leaving 8 bases unmatched. Germline CDR1 is SGHVS and CDR2 is FNYEAQ. The CDR3 spans 16 residues. The CDR3 DNA follows: TGTGCCAGCAGCTTGGACGCCGGGAGGGCTTCCTACGAGCAGTACTTC. Its protein product is CASSLDAGRASYEQYF.

This clone was observed once. J is TRBJ2-1 and V is TRBV30, with 7 bases matching TRBD2. Germline V gene lookup returns CDR1 GTSNPN and CDR2 SVGIG (reference sequence). V dropped 2 bases and J dropped 9; count of bases not matched to a gene: 1. The CDR3 totals 11 residues. In DNA, the CDR3 is TGTGCCTGGAGTTGGGGGGGTGAGCAGTTCTTC. It is translated as CAWSWGGEQFF.

This chain links TRBV11-2 with TRBJ2-2; 10 nucleotides agree with TRBD2. Germline V gene data show CDR1 as SGHAT and CDR2 as FQNNGV. V lost 1 base to trimming and J lost 6 bases; unmatched junction nucleotides: 8. The CDR3 consists of 17 residues. The CDR3 sequence is CASSLGSSGGRAGELFF. CDR3 nucleotides: TGTGCCAGCAGCTTAGGGTCTAGCGGGGGAAGGGCCGGGGAGCTGTTTTTT.

Comment on this clone: The sample has other DNA sequences that encode this CDR3 too. This chain uses TRBV5-1 with TRBJ1-4; no firm D call. The V end was cut by 0 bases, the J end by 0 bases, with 6 bases between. CDR1 SGHRS and CDR2 YFSETQ come from the germline V gene. There are 15 residues in the CDR3. CDR3 nucleotide sequence: TGCGCCAGCAGCTTGGACGGAACAACTAATGAAAAACTGTTTTTT. This codes for CASSLDGTTNEKLFF.

A note on this clone: This same CDR3 is encoded by further DNA sequences in the sample. The V and J genes are TRBV19 and TRBJ1-3; no reliable D call. The CDR3 loop spans 13 amino acids. Trimming took 1 base from V and 2 from J, leaving 3 bases between them. Germline lookup yields CDR1 LNHDA and CDR2 SQIVND (reference sequence). CDR3 coding DNA: TGTGCCAGTAGTATAGTGGCTGGAAACACCATATATTTT. Translated, it gives CASSIVAGNTIYF.

The V call is TRBV6-5, the J call TRBJ2-6; D gene ambiguous. In germline, CDR1 is MNHEY, CDR2 SVGAGI. Trimming shortened V by 5 bases and J by 1 base, and 6 bases separated the two germline ends. The CDR3 runs 14 residues. CDR3 sequence: CASSQLSGANVLTF. Written as DNA, the CDR3 is TGTGCCAGCAGTCAACTATCTGGGGCCAACGTCCTGACTTTC.

This clone was seen ten or more times. V usage is TRBV7-9 and J usage is TRBJ1-3; the D is unclear. Trimming took off 1 base at V and 0 bases at J, with 16 bases between the two ends. Germline CDR1 reads SEHNR; CDR2 reads FQNEAQ (reference sequence). This CDR3 is built from 18 residues. The CDR3 reads CASSLERSLIPSGNTIYF. The CDR3 DNA reads TGTGCCAGCAGCTTAGAGCGGAGCCTTATCCCCTCTGGAAACACCATATATTTT.

This clone was recorded once. The chain is built from TRBV5-1 and TRBJ2-1, with 11 bases matching TRBD2. The CDR3 is 17 amino acids. J gave up 6 bases and V 0 bases, and 8 bases lay outside the gene matches. The germline gives CDR1 SGHRS, CDR2 YFSETQ. As DNA, the CDR3 is TGCGCCAGCAGCTTGGTGGTACTAGCGGGAGTCCCCAATGAGCAGTTCTTC. Its translation: CASSLVVLAGVPNEQFF.